Below are 15 T cell receptor beta chains sequenced from a single sample in a study of CD8 T cells in ankylosing spondylitis. Study observations and caveats: Seemingly distinctive of ankylosing spondylitis blood was a TCR beta motif formed by eight highly homologous variants.

MiXCR, applied by TCRdb to the 5' RACE reads, yields one record per CDR3 protein. The sample lists roughly 370,000 distinct CDR3 sequences, about 20% seen once, with roughly a sixth in the top ten. No antigen has been assigned to these receptors. Sequencing was carried out using blood, either unsorted or a sorted T cell fraction (not recorded which). Receptors originate from a male donor with ankylosing spondylitis.

J is TRBJ1-2 and V is TRBV4-1; perhaps TRBD1 as D (6 bases). The CDR3 runs 14 residues. CDR1 is MGHRA and CDR2 is YSYEKL in the germline V gene. Trimming cost V 1 base and J 3 bases, with 9 bases left between them. The CDR3, as DNA: TGCGCCAGCAGCCAAGGGGACACCTACTATGGCTACACCTTC. It yields the protein CASSQGDTYYGYTF.

The CDR3 loop is CASSPGVAGTSTDTQYF. The CDR3 bases are TGTGCCAGCTCACCTGGAGTAGCGGGAACTAGCACAGATACGCAGTATTTT. The V call is TRBV18, the J call TRBJ2-3; 8 nucleotides match TRBD2. The CDR3 is made up of 17 amino acids. With 3 bases clipped from V and 0 bases from J, the junction kept 8 bases outside the gene matches. Germline V gives CDR1 KGHSH, CDR2 LQKENI.

The table lists this clonotype with a few counts. The gene calls are TRBV20-1 and TRBJ2-2; no clear D. Per germline, CDR1 DFQATT and CDR2 SNEGSKA (reference sequence). CDR3 length equals 14 residues. Trimming took 0 bases from V and 4 from J, leaving 9 bases between them. CDR3 bases: TGCAGTGCTAGAGAGTCAGTATCCACCGGGGAGCTGTTTTTT. Protein: CSARESVSTGELFF.

The DNA of the CDR3 is TGCAGTGCTAGTGGGACTAGCGGGAGTCCTCTCTCTCTCGAGCAGTACTTC. This translates into CSASGTSGSPLSLEQYF. The gene calls are TRBV20-1 and TRBJ2-7; TRBD2 matches at 14 bases. The V gene end was trimmed by 3 bases and the J gene end by 6 bases; junction bases not matched to a gene: 13. Germline CDR1 and CDR2: DFQATT and SNEGSKA (reference sequence). CDR3 length: 17 amino acids.

This clonotype was counted a few times. V gene TRBV6-1 combines with J gene TRBJ2-5; possible D gene TRBD2, 5 bases. The CDR3 is made up of 14 amino acids. Germline assignment: CDR1 MNHNS and CDR2 SASEGT. With 6 bases removed from V and 4 bases from J, the gap between germline ends came to 15 bases. CDR3 DNA sequence: TGTGCCAGCAGAATCGAGGGTTGGGGAGAGACCCAGTACTTC. This codes for CASRIEGWGETQYF.

This chain connects TRBV19 to TRBJ2-6; D is uncertain. The length of the CDR3 is 16 residues. From germline, CDR1 is LNHDA and CDR2 SQIVND (reference sequence). V was pared by 4 bases and J by 4 bases, with 14 bases between. The CDR3 reads CASSSVLTSGANVLTF. The CDR3, as DNA: TGTGCCAGTAGTAGCGTGCTGACCTCCGGGGCCAACGTCCTGACTTTC.

This clonotype was detected a few times. This chain links TRBV5-1 with TRBJ2-2; 9 bases map to TRBD1. Germline values: CDR1 SGHRS, CDR2 YFSETQ. CDR3 size: 16 residues. The J segment lost 0 bases and the V segment lost 3 bases, leaving 3 bases of the junction unmatched. The CDR3, as DNA: TGCGCCAGCAGCTCCCGGACAGGGGCGAACACCGGGGAGCTGTTTTTT. This translates into CASSSRTGANTGELFF.

The chain employs TRBV7-8 and TRBJ2-7; D possibly uses TRBD1 or TRBD2 (5 bases each). This CDR3 comprises 15 residues. CDR1 is SGHVS and CDR2 is FQNEAQ in the germline V gene. Trimming took off 5 bases at V and 2 bases at J, with 16 bases between the two ends. This chain's CDR3 is CASSAKPRDPYEQYF. The CDR3 bases are TGTGCCAGCAGCGCGAAACCCCGGGACCCCTACGAGCAGTACTTC.

This chain uses TRBV18 with TRBJ2-7; a possible D gene is TRBD2 (5 bases). Germline V lookup: CDR1 KGHSH, CDR2 LQKENI. V lost 3 bases and J 2 bases, leaving 8 bases between the germline ends. The CDR3 runs to 13 residues. The CDR3 region has the DNA TGTGCCAGCTCACCGGCTAGCACCTACGAGCAGTACTTC. Translation: CASSPASTYEQYF.

This clonotype was seen only a few times. The chain's CDR3 is CASSHQRGIAGGQNIQYF. CDR3 coding DNA: TGTGCCAGCAGCCACCAGCGGGGAATAGCGGGAGGTCAGAACATTCAGTACTTC. This chain connects TRBV9 to TRBJ2-4, with 10 bases fitting TRBD2. This CDR3 spans 18 amino acids. From germline, CDR1 is SGDLS and CDR2 YYNGEE. With V trimmed by 4 bases and J by 7 bases, 17 bases remained unmatched.

The chain couples TRBV6-5 to TRBJ1-3; D is possibly TRBD1 (6 bases). The CDR3 length is 15 residues. Germline lookup yields CDR1 MNHEY and CDR2 SVGAGI. Trimming took off 0 bases at V and 2 bases at J, with 8 bases between the two ends. This CDR3 reads CASSYSAGAGNTIYF. The CDR3 DNA reads as TGTGCCAGCAGTTACTCTGCAGGGGCTGGAAACACCATATATTTT.

This clonotype has more than one count but fewer than ten. V and J are TRBV4-3 and TRBJ2-7; 13 positions match TRBD2. Germline lookup yields CDR1 LGHNA and CDR2 YSLEER. This CDR3 is 17 amino acids long. The J segment lost 5 bases and the V segment lost 3 bases, leaving 10 bases of the junction unmatched. The CDR3 is CASSQFLGTSGKDEQYF. The CDR3 coding sequence is TGCGCCAGCAGCCAGTTTTTGGGGACTAGCGGGAAAGACGAGCAGTACTTC.

The V and J genes are TRBV12-3 or TRBV12-4 and TRBJ1-5, with D perhaps matching TRBD1 (6 bases). Trimming cost V 1 base and J 6 bases, with 7 bases left between them. This CDR3 spans 13 amino acids. The CDR3 DNA sequence: TGTGCCAGCAGTTTAGGGGGGCCTCAGCCCCAGCATTTT. Translating gives CASSLGGPQPQHF.

The table lists this clonotype with many counts. In DNA, the CDR3 is TGTGCCACCAGCAGATCGGGGGGGGGCAATCAGCCCCAGCATTTT. Amino acid sequence: CATSRSGGGNQPQHF. The rearrangement joins TRBV15 to TRBJ1-5, with D tentatively TRBD1 (5 bases). There are 15 residues in the CDR3. Trimming stripped 2 bases from V and 2 bases from J, with 10 bases between. Germline V gives CDR1 LNHNV, CDR2 YYDKDF (reference sequence).

This clonotype came up a few times. This sequence joins TRBV25-1 and TRBJ2-3; no definite D call. This CDR3 region has 14 residues. V lost 3 bases and J lost 0, with 7 bases in between. Looked up from germline, CDR1 is MGHDK and CDR2 is SYGVNS. The CDR3 coding sequence is TGTGCCAGCAGTGATACGGACAGCACAGATACGCAGTATTTT. Its translation is CASSDTDSTDTQYF.